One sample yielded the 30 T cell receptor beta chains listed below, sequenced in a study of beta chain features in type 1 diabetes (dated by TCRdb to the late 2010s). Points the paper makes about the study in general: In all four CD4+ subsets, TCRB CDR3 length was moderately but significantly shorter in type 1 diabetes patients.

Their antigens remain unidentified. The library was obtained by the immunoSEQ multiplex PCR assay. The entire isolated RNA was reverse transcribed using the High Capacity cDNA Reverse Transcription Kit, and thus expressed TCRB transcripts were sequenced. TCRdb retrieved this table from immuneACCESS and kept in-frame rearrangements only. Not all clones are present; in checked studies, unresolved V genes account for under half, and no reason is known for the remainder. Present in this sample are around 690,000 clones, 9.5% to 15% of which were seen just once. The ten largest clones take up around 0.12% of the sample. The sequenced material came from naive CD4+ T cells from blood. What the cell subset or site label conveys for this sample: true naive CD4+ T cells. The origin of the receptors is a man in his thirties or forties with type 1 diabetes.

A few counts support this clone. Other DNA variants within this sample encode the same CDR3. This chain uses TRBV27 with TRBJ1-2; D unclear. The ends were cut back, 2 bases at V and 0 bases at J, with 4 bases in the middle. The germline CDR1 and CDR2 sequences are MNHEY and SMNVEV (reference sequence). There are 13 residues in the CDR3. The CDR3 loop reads CASSLRANYGYTF. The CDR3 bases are TGTGCCAGCAGTTTAAGGGCTAACTATGGCTACACCTTC.

Here the CDR3 reads CASSRSGPWRLTLHF. The DNA of the CDR3 is TGCGCCAGCAGTCGCTCGGGACCGTGGCGGCTCACCCTCCACTTT. The chain carries TRBV23-1 and TRBJ1-6; possible D gene TRBD1, 5 bases. TRBV23-1 is assigned to the ORF class and has an uncertain function. V was shortened by 4 bases and J by 14 bases, with 21 bases between the two germline ends. The CDR3 loop spans 15 amino acids.

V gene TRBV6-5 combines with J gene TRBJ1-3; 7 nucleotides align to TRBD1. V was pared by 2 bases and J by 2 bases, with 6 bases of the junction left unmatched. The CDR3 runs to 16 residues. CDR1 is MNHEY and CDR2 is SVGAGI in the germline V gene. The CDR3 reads CASSYAQGVPGNTIYF. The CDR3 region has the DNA TGTGCCAGCAGTTACGCGCAGGGGGTCCCTGGAAACACCATATATTTT.

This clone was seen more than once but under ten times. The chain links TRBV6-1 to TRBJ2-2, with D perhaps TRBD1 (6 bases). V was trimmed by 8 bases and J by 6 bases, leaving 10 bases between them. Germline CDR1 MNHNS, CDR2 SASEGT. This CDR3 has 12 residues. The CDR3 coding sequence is TGTGCCAGCTTCAGGGGTGCCGGGGAGCTGTTTTTT. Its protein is CASFRGAGELFF.

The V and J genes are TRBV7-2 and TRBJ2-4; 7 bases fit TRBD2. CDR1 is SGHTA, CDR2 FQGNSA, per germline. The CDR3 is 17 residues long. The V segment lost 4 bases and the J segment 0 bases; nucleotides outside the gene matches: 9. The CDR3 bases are TGTGCCAGCAGCTCCCTAGGACTAGGTCTAGCCAAAAACATTCAGTACTTC. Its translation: CASSSLGLGLAKNIQYF.

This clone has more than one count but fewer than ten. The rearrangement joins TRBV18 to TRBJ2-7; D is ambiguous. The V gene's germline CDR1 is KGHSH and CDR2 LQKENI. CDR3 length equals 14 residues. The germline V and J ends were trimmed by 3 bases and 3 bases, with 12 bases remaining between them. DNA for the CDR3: TGTGCCAGCTCACCCCTAGACGGAAGCTACGAGCAGTACTTC. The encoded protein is CASSPLDGSYEQYF.

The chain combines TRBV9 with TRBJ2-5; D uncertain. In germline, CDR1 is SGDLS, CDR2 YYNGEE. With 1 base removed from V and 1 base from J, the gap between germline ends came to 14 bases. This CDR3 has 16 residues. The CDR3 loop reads CASSVFNGRVQETQYF. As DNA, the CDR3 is TGTGCCAGCAGCGTATTCAACGGACGGGTCCAAGAGACCCAGTACTTC.

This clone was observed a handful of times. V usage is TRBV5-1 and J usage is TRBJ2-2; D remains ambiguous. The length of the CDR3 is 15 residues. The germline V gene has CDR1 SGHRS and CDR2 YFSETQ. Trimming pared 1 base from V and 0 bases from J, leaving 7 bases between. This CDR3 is CASSLLTSNTGELFF. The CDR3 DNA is TGCGCCAGCAGCTTGCTCACGTCGAACACCGGGGAGCTGTTTTTT.

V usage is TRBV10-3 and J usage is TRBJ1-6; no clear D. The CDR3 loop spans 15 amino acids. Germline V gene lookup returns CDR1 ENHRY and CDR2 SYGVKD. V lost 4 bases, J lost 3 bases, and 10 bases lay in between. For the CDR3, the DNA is TGTGCCATCAGTGCCCAGGATCTCTATAATTCACCCCTCCACTTT. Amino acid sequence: CAISAQDLYNSPLHF.

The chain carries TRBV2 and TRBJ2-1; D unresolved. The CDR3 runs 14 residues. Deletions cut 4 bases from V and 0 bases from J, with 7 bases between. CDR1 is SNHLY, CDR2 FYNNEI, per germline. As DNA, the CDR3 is TGTGCCAGCAGTGCAAGCAGCTCCTACAATGAGCAGTTCTTC. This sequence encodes CASSASSSYNEQFF.

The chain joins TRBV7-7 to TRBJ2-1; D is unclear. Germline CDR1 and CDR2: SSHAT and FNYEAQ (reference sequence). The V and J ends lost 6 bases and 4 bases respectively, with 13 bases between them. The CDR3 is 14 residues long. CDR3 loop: CASSKAIGYNEQFF. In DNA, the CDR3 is TGTGCCAGCAGTAAAGCCATCGGGTACAATGAGCAGTTCTTC. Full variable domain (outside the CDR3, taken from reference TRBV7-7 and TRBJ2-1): GAGVSQSPRYKVTKRGQDVTLRCDPISSHATLYWYQQALGQGPEFLTYFNYEAQPDKSGLPSDRFSAERPEGSISTLTIQRTEQRDSAMYRCASSKAIGYNEQFFGPGTRLTVL.

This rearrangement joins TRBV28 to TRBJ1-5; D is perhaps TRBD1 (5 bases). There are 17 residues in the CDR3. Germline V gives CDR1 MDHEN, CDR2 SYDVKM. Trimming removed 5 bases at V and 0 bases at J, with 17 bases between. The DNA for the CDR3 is TGTGCCAGCAGTCCCACGGCGGGGGACTATAGCAATCAGCCCCAGCATTTT. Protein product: CASSPTAGDYSNQPQHF. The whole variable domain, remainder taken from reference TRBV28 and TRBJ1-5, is DVKVTQSSRYLVKRTGEKVFLECVQDMDHENMFWYRQDPGLGLRLIYFSYDVKMKEKGDIPEGYSVSREKKERFSLILESASTNQTSMYLCASSPTAGDYSNQPQHFGDGTRLSIL.

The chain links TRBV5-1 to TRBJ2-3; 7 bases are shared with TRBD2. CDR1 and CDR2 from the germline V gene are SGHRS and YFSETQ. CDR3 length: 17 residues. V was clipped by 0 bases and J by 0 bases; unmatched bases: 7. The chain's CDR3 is CASSLASSSGSTDTQYF. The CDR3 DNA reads TGCGCCAGCAGCTTGGCCTCATCTAGCGGTAGCACAGATACGCAGTATTTT.

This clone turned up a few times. Here the CDR3 reads CASSQDLSTTGREQYF. The CDR3 region has the DNA TGCGCCAGCAGCCAAGATCTTTCAACAACAGGACGCGAGCAGTACTTC. The chain links TRBV4-1 to TRBJ2-7; possible D gene TRBD1, 5 bases. CDR1 and CDR2 from the germline V gene are MGHRA and YSYEKL. V gave up 0 bases and J gave up 6 bases, with 18 bases separating them. The CDR3 has 16 amino acids.

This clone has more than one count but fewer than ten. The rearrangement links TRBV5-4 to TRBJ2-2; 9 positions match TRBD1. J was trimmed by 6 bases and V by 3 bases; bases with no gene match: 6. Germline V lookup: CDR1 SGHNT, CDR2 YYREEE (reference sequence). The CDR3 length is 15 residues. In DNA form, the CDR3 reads TGTGCCAGCAGCTCCCGGGACAGGGTTGCCGGGGAGCTGTTTTTT. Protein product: CASSSRDRVAGELFF.

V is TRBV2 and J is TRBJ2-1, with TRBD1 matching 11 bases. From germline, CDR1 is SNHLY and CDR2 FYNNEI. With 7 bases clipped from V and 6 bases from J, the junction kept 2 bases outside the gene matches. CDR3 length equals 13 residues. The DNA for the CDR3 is TGTGCCAGCAACGGACAGGGGGCCAATGAGCAGTTCTTC. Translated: CASNGQGANEQFF.

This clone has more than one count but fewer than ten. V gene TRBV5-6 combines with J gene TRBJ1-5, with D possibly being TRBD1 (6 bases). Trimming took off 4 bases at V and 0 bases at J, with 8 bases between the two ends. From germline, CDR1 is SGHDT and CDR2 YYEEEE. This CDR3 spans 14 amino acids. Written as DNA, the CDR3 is TGTGCCAGCAGCCTACAGGGTAGCAATCAGCCCCAGCATTTT. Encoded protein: CASSLQGSNQPQHF.

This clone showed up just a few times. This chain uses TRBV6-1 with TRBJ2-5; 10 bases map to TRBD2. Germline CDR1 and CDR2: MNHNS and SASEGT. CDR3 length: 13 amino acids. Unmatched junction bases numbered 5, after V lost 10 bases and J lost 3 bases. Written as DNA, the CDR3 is TGTGCCACGACCGGGACTAGCGAAGAGACCCAGTACTTC. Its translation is CATTGTSEETQYF.

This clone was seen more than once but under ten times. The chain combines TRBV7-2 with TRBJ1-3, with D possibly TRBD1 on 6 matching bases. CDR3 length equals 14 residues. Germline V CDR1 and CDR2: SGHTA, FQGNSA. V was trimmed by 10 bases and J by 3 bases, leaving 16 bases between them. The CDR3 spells CATSRGAGGNTIYF. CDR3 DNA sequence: TGTGCCACTAGTCGGGGGGCTGGTGGAAACACCATATATTTT.

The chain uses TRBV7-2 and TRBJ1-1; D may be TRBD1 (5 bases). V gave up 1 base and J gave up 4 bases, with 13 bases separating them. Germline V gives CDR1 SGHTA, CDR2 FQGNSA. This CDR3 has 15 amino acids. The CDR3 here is CASSLDRGEGTEAFF. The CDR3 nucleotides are TGTGCCAGCAGCTTAGATCGGGGCGAGGGCACTGAAGCTTTCTTT.

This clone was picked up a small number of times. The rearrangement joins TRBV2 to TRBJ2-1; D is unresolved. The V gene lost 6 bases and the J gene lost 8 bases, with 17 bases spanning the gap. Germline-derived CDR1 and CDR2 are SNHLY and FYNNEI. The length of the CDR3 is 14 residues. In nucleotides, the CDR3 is TGTGCCAGCAGGAACCTGGACCCTGCCGATGAGCAGTTCTTC. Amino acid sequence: CASRNLDPADEQFF.

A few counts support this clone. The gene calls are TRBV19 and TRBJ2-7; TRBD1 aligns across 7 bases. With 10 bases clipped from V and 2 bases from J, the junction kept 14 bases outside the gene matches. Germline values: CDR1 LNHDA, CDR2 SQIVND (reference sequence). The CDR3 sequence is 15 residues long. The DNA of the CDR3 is TGTGCCAAGATGAACAGGGGAGCTCTTACCTACGAGCAGTACTTC. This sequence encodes CAKMNRGALTYEQYF.

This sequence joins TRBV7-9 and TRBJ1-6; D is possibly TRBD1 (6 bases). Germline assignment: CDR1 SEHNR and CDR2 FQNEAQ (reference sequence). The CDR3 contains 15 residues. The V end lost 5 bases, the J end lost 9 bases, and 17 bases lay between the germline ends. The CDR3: CASSLGAHRASPLHF. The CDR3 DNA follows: TGTGCCAGCAGCCTGGGGGCCCACCGGGCTTCACCCCTCCACTTT.

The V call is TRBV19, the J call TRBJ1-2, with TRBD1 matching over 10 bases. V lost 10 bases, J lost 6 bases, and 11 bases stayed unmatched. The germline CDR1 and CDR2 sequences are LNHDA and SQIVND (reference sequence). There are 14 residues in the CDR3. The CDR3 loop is CAIKWTTGGNGYTF. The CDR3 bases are TGTGCCATCAAATGGACGACAGGGGGCAATGGCTACACCTTC.

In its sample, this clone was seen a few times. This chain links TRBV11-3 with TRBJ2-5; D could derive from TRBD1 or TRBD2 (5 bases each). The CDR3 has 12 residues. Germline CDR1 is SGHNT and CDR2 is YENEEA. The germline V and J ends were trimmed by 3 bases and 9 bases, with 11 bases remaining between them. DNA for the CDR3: TGTGCCAGCAGCTTTGTCGGGGCGGCCCAGTACTTC. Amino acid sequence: CASSFVGAAQYF. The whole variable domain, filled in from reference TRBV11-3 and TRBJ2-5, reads EAGVVQSPRYKIIEKKQPVAFWCNPISGHNTLYWYLQNLGQGPELLIRYENEEAVDDSQLPKDRFSAERLKGVDSTLKIQPAELGDSAVYLCASSFVGAAQYFGPGTRLLVL.

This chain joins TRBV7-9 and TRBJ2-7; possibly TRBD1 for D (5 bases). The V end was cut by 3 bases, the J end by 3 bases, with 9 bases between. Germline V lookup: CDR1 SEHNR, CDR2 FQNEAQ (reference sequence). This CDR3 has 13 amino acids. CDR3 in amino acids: CASSFTGFYEQYF. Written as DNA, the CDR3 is TGTGCCAGCAGCTTTACAGGTTTCTACGAGCAGTACTTC.

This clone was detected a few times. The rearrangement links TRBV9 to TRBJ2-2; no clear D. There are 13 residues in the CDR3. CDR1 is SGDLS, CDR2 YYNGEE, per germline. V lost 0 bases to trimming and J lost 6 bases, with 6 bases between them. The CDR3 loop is CASSVGYPGELFF. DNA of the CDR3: TGTGCCAGCAGCGTAGGGTATCCCGGGGAGCTGTTTTTT.

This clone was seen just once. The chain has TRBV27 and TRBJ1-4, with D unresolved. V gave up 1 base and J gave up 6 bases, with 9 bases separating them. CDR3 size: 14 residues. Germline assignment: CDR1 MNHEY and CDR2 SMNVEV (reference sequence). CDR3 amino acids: CASSLFGFDEKLFF. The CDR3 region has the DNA TGTGCCAGCAGTTTATTTGGCTTTGATGAAAAACTGTTTTTT.

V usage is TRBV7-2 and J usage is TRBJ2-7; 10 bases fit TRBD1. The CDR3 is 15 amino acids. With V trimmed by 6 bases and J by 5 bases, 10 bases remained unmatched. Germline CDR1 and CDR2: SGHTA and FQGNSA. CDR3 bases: TGTGCCAGCAGTACCAACCCCGGGACAGGGGACGAGCAGTACTTC. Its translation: CASSTNPGTGDEQYF. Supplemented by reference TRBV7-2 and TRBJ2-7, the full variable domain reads GAGVSQSPSNKVTEKGKDVELRCDPISGHTALYWYRQSLGQGLEFLIYFQGNSAPDKSGLPSDRFSAERTGGSVSTLTIQRTQQEDSAVYLCASSTNPGTGDEQYFGPGTRLTVT.

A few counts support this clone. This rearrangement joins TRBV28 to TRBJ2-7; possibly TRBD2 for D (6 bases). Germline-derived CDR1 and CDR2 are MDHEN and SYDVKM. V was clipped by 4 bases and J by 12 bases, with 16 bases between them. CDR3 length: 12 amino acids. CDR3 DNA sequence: TGTGCCAGCAGTTATTCGGACGGGAGCGGGTACTTC. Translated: CASSYSDGSGYF.